Following are 6 T cell receptor beta chains from one sample sequenced in a study of beta chain features in type 1 diabetes. Expressed TCRB transcripts got sequenced, as all isolated RNA was reverse transcribed. This table comes from immunoSEQ multiplex PCR, and its TCRdb copy is limited to in-frame clones, with some not included. The table lists 400,000 to 550,000 clones, 10% to 12% of them singletons. The sequenced sample consisted of naive CD4+ T cells from blood. These receptors were collected from a young woman in good health.

The sample holds a few counts of this clone. The chain employs TRBV12-5 and TRBJ2-1; 14 bases fit TRBD2. The CDR3 has 15 amino acids. Germline V gene data show CDR1 as LGHNT and CDR2 as FRNRAP. V lost 3 bases to trimming and J lost 7 bases; unmatched junction nucleotides: 2. In nucleotides, the CDR3 is TGTGCTAGTGGTTTCGGGACTAGCGGGAGTAATGAGCAGTTCTTC. Amino acids: CASGFGTSGSNEQFF.

In this sample, this clone turned up a few times. The chain combines TRBV7-3 with TRBJ2-1, with D unresolved. CDR1 SGHTA and CDR2 FQGTGA come from the germline V gene. This CDR3 region has 15 residues. V was trimmed by 5 bases and J by 4 bases, leaving 15 bases between them. The DNA of the CDR3 is TGTGCCAGCAGCCCCCTCCCATCGATATACAATGAGCAGTTCTTC. Amino acids: CASSPLPSIYNEQFF. Full variable domain (outside the CDR3, taken from reference TRBV7-3 and TRBJ2-1): GAGVSQTPSNKVTEKGKYVELRCDPISGHTALYWYRQSLGQGPEFLIYFQGTGAADDSGLPNDRFFAVRPEGSVSTLKIQRTERGDSAVYLCASSPLPSIYNEQFFGPGTRLTVL.

This clone was counted between two and nine times. This rearrangement joins TRBV23-1 to TRBJ2-7; D not certain. TRBV23-1 is noted as an ORF with a role that remains uncertain. This CDR3 spans 14 amino acids. Trimming cost V 6 bases and J 5 bases, with 17 bases left between them. The CDR3 DNA reads as TGCGCCAGCAGCCCAGCAGGCGCCCCTCACGAGCAGTACTTC. Translated, it gives CASSPAGAPHEQYF.

This sequence joins TRBV28 and TRBJ2-3; 8 nucleotides line up with TRBD2. V lost 5 bases, J lost 4 bases, and 5 bases stayed unmatched. Germline lookup yields CDR1 MDHEN and CDR2 SYDVKM. There are 14 residues in the CDR3. The CDR3 is CASSRGGLPDTQYF. CDR3 in DNA: TGTGCCAGCAGTCGGGGGGGCCTTCCAGATACGCAGTATTTT.

This chain connects TRBV19 to TRBJ2-7; 12 nucleotides align to TRBD2. The CDR3 is made up of 16 amino acids. Per the germline V gene, CDR1 is LNHDA and CDR2 is SQIVND (reference sequence). V was pared by 3 bases and J by 7 bases, with 10 bases of the junction left unmatched. CDR3 sequence reads: CASSMLRLAGETEQYF. The CDR3 bases are TGTGCCAGTAGTATGCTCCGACTAGCGGGAGAGACGGAGCAGTACTTC.

The table lists this clone with a few counts. This sequence joins TRBV9 and TRBJ1-1, with D possibly being TRBD1 (6 bases). CDR1 SGDLS and CDR2 YYNGEE come from the germline V gene. V lost 0 bases and J lost 7, with 16 bases in between. CDR3 size: 15 residues. The CDR3 here is CASSVVTLTGVEAFF. In DNA form, the CDR3 reads TGTGCCAGCAGCGTAGTAACCCTGACAGGAGTTGAAGCTTTCTTT.